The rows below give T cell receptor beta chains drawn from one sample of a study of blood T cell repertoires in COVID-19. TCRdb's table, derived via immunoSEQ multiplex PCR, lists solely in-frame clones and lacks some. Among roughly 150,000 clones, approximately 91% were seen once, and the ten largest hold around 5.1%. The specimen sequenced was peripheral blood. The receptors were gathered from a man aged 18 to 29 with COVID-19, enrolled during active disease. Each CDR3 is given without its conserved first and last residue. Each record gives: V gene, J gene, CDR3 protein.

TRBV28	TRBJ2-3	ASSLPPTSSTDTQY
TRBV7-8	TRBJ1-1	ASSPRDLRTEAF
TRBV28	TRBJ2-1	ASSGFIGLAGDTHEQF
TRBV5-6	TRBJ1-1	ASSMDWGGSVAF
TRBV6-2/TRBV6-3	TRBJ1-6	ASSYSRAAESPLH
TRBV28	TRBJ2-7	ASSNPGQGAYEQY
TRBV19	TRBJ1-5	ASSMGGGSNQPQH
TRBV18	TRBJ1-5	ASSRDRANQPQH
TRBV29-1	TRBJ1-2	SVPGGAKGYT
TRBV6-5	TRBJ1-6	ASSTGVRDSPLH
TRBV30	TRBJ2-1	AWSPLAGGPGDEQF
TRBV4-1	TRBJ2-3	ASSVRDRGLADTQY
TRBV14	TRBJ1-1	ASSQVSGAEAF
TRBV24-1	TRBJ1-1	ATSAPGQGTTEAF
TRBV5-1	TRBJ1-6	ATKAGTEQNSPLH
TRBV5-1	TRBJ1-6	ASSLDRVGGSPLH
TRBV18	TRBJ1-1	ASSPLGTGYSTEAF
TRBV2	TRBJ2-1	ASSVGREGQF
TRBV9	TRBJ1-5	ASSRQGVQPQH
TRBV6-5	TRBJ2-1	ASSYSGTRSGEQF
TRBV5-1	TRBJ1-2	ASSLGTATPRH
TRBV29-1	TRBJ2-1	SVPSGTSGAEQF
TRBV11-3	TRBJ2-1	ASSRGASVYNEQF
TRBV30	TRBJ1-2	AWNPDRGYGYT